These T cell receptor beta chains were read from a single sample in a study of T cell responses to AZD1222 COVID-19 vaccine. TCRdb keeps only in-frame clones here, not all; method: immunoSEQ multiplex PCR. Of about 85,000 clones in the sample, about 86% were seen once. Sequencing used peripheral blood, obtained on day 0 of AZD1222 vaccination. These receptors were taken from an adult in good health. CDR3s include the opening cysteine and the closing phenylalanine or tryptophan. D genes are given only for firm matches. Expanded clones get a size class; other rows say once, few or many, or leave the size out.

J gene: TRBJ2-5; CDR3 length: 13; D gene: -; V gene: TRBV28; clone size: -; CDR3 DNA: TGTGCCAGCAGTTTAAGCGCTCAAGAGACCCAGTACTTC; CDR3 protein: CASSLSAQETQYF
J gene: TRBJ2-3; CDR3 length: 13; D gene: -; V gene: TRBV15; clone size: few; CDR3 DNA: TGTGCCACCAGCGGGGGCCTCACAGATACGCAGTATTTT; CDR3 protein: CATSGGLTDTQYF
J gene: TRBJ2-7; CDR3 length: 15; D gene: TRBD2; V gene: TRBV10-3; clone size: few; CDR3 DNA: TGTGCCATCAGTATATCGCCGGGAGGGATCTACGAGCAGTACTTC; CDR3 protein: CAISISPGGIYEQYF
J gene: TRBJ2-7; CDR3 length: 14; D gene: TRBD1; V gene: TRBV7-8; clone size: once; CDR3 DNA: TGTGCCAGCGGAAACCGGGACAGAGCTTACGAGCAGTACTTC; CDR3 protein: CASGNRDRAYEQYF
J gene: TRBJ2-1; CDR3 length: 14; D gene: -; V gene: TRBV7-2; clone size: -; CDR3 DNA: TGTGCCAGCAGCTTACGTCCAGGTCCCAATGAGCAGTTCTTC; CDR3 protein: CASSLRPGPNEQFF
J gene: TRBJ1-6; CDR3 length: 18; D gene: -; V gene: TRBV6-6; clone size: -; CDR3 DNA: TGTGCCAGCAGTCGCCTCGCCCCCCGGACAGCCTATAATTCACCCCTCCACTTT; CDR3 protein: CASSRLAPRTAYNSPLHF
J gene: TRBJ2-7; CDR3 length: 16; D gene: -; V gene: TRBV28; clone size: -; CDR3 DNA: TGTGCCAGCAGTCCAATGGGACTTCGGCGGCCCTACGAGCAGTACTTC; CDR3 protein: CASSPMGLRRPYEQYF
J gene: TRBJ2-7; CDR3 length: 16; D gene: -; V gene: TRBV11-1; clone size: -; CDR3 DNA: TGTGCCAGCAGCTTAGTGGGACCCGAGATGGGGAACGAGCAGTACTTC; CDR3 protein: CASSLVGPEMGNEQYF
J gene: TRBJ2-7; CDR3 length: 14; D gene: -; V gene: TRBV6-5; clone size: few; CDR3 DNA: TGTGCCAGCAGTTACGTATCAGACGGGGGCGAGCAGTACTTC; CDR3 protein: CASSYVSDGGEQYF
J gene: TRBJ1-2; CDR3 length: 13; D gene: -; V gene: TRBV5-8; clone size: once; CDR3 DNA: TGTGCCAGCAGCATTGACGGGAACTATGGCTACACCTTC; CDR3 protein: CASSIDGNYGYTF
J gene: TRBJ2-7; CDR3 length: 15; D gene: TRBD1; V gene: TRBV7-2; clone size: -; CDR3 DNA: TGTGCCAGCAGCCCAGATGGGACAGGGGCCTACGAGCAGTACTTC; CDR3 protein: CASSPDGTGAYEQYF
J gene: TRBJ1-4; CDR3 length: 15; D gene: TRBD1; V gene: TRBV2; clone size: few; CDR3 DNA: TGTGCCAGCAGTGACCAGGACAGGGGGTATGAAAAACTGTTTTTT; CDR3 protein: CASSDQDRGYEKLFF
J gene: TRBJ2-7; CDR3 length: 19; D gene: -; V gene: TRBV30; clone size: -; CDR3 DNA: TGTGCCTGGAGTGTGGACCCTCGGGATCCGAAAGCCCACTCCTACGAGCAGTACTTC; CDR3 protein: CAWSVDPRDPKAHSYEQYF
J gene: TRBJ1-5; CDR3 length: 19; D gene: -; V gene: TRBV21-1; clone size: -; CDR3 DNA: TGTGCCAGCAGCAAGGGGTATGACAGGGGATTTCATAGCAATCAGCCCCAGCATTTT; CDR3 protein: CASSKGYDRGFHSNQPQHF
J gene: TRBJ2-3; CDR3 length: 13; D gene: -; V gene: TRBV28; clone size: -; CDR3 DNA: TGTGCCAGCAGTTTGTACGGCACAGATACGCAGTATTTT; CDR3 protein: CASSLYGTDTQYF
J gene: TRBJ2-1; CDR3 length: 14; D gene: -; V gene: TRBV27; clone size: -; CDR3 DNA: TGTGCCAGCAGTTTTTCCGGGCTCTTCATTGAGCAGTTCTTC; CDR3 protein: CASSFSGLFIEQFF
J gene: TRBJ1-5; CDR3 length: 14; D gene: TRBD1; V gene: TRBV28; clone size: -; CDR3 DNA: TGTGCCAGCAGTTTAACAGGGGGCAATCAGCCCCAGCATTTT; CDR3 protein: CASSLTGGNQPQHF
J gene: TRBJ2-7; CDR3 length: 14; D gene: -; V gene: TRBV21-1; clone size: -; CDR3 DNA: TGTGCCAGCAGCAAAGCCCCAGAAACCTACGAGCAGTACTTC; CDR3 protein: CASSKAPETYEQYF
J gene: TRBJ2-4; CDR3 length: 16; D gene: -; V gene: TRBV3-1/TRBV3-2; clone size: -; CDR3 DNA: TGTGCCAGCAGCCCTCTTTGGGGAACGGCCAAAAACATTCAGTACTTC; CDR3 protein: CASSPLWGTAKNIQYF
J gene: TRBJ2-4; CDR3 length: 15; D gene: -; V gene: TRBV6-5; clone size: -; CDR3 DNA: TGTGCCAGCAACGTAGCGCGGCTAGCCAAAAACATTCAGTACTTC; CDR3 protein: CASNVARLAKNIQYF